Below, 9 T cell receptor beta chains from the same sample are listed, as sequenced in a study of CXCR3-negative and CXCR3-positive naive CD8 T cells. UMI-labeled TRB cDNA libraries were prepared by 5' RACE. TCRdb re-called the 5' RACE reads and shows each CDR3 protein once, DNA omitted. The sample table includes roughly 30,000 distinct CDR3 sequences. Sequencing was performed on memory CD8+ T cells from blood. These receptors were obtained from a human donor in good health. Some clones in this sample may be carry-over from other donors' samples.

The chain has TRBV10-3 and TRBJ1-1. Germline V lookup: CDR1 ENHRY, CDR2 SYGVKD. The CDR3 has 14 residues. CDR3: CAISPRRGGTEAFF.

The CDR3 sequence is CASSDDSGATDTQYF. The chain links TRBV6-4 to TRBJ2-3; TCRdb's assignment of TRBD1 cannot be checked, as there is no DNA. Germline lookup yields CDR1 MRHNA and CDR2 SNTAGT. The CDR3 is 15 residues long.

The gene calls are TRBV6-4 and TRBJ2-3; there is no DNA to check the TCRdb D call of TRBD1. The germline V gene encodes CDR1 MRHNA and CDR2 SNTAGT. CDR3 length equals 18 residues. Here the CDR3 reads CASSDRAEPGGNTDTQYF.

The rearrangement uses TRBV19 and TRBJ2-3; TCRdb indicates TRBD1, and absent DNA this call remains unverified. The CDR3 has 13 residues. Germline V gene sequence: CDR1 LNHDA, CDR2 SQIVND (reference sequence). This CDR3 is CASSSGGADTQYF.

The chain is built from TRBV28 and TRBJ1-4. The CDR3 spans 15 residues. Germline V gene data show CDR1 as MDHEN and CDR2 as SYDVKM. This CDR3 reads CASNNPPTLDEKLFF. Drawing the rest from reference TRBV28 and TRBJ1-4, the complete variable domain is DVKVTQSSRYLVKRTGEKVFLECVQDMDHENMFWYRQDPGLGLRLIYFSYDVKMKEKGDIPEGYSVSREKKERFSLILESASTNQTSMYLCASNNPPTLDEKLFFGSGTQLSVL.

The gene calls are TRBV9 and TRBJ2-1; lacking DNA, the TRBD1 call made by TCRdb goes unchecked. CDR1 and CDR2 (germline): SGDLS, YYNGEE. CDR3 length equals 15 residues. CDR3: CASSAAGTGWNEQFF.

This rearrangement joins TRBV12-3 or TRBV12-4 to TRBJ2-3; TCRdb outputs TRBD2, but without DNA this stays unchecked. The CDR3 has 15 amino acids. The chain's CDR3 is CASTVTSGGTDTQYF.

The chain couples TRBV12-2 to TRBJ1-4; checking the TCRdb D call of TRBD1 is not possible without DNA. TRBV12-2 is listed as a pseudogene. The CDR3 has 19 residues. The CDR3 spells CASRFPRDRYLGANEKLFF.

The V and J genes are TRBV7-2 and TRBJ2-1; absent DNA, TCRdb's TRBD2 call cannot be checked. This CDR3 has 14 amino acids. From germline, CDR1 is SGHTA and CDR2 FQGNSA. The CDR3 sequence is CASSFGSGYNEQFF.